A selection of T cell receptor beta chains follows, all from one sample in a study of shared clonotypes between healthy human individuals. The data were produced by immunoSEQ multiplex PCR, yet TCRdb's version contains in-frame clones alone and is incomplete. The sample contains approximately 110,000 clones, more than 65% of which appear only once. Sequenced sample: memory CD8+ T cells sorted from blood. Source of these receptors: a woman aged 30 to 39 in good health. Each CDR3 is given with its conserved first and last residue. The order of the fields is D gene, V gene, clone size, J gene, CDR3 protein, CDR3 DNA. A D gene is named only where the DNA matches it firmly. Size is stated for part of the rows, as once, few or many counts, or as a class when the clone is expanded.

>.|TRBV7-9|.|TRBJ1-2
CASSLGNSQGYTF
TGTGCCAGCAGCTTAGGGAACAGCCAAGGCTACACCTTC
>.|TRBV5-4|.|TRBJ2-4
CASSLEGTRAAKNIQYF
TGTGCCAGCAGCTTGGAAGGGACCCGGGCGGCCAAAAACATTCAGTACTTC
>.|TRBV25-1|.|TRBJ2-3
CASSDSEGQGTDTQYF
TGTGCCAGCAGTGACTCGGAAGGCCAGGGCACAGATACGCAGTATTTT
>.|TRBV6-6|.|TRBJ2-7
CASSSRTASYEQYF
TGTGCCAGCAGTTCTCGGACAGCCTCCTACGAGCAGTACTTC
>.|TRBV5-1|.|TRBJ2-1
CASSLNGYNEKFF
TGCGCCAGCAGCTTGAACGGTTACAATGAGAAGTTCTTC
>TRBD1|TRBV9|few|TRBJ1-6
CASSVQTGPLHF
TGTGCCAGCAGCGTACAGACAGGGCCCCTCCACTTT
>TRBD1|TRBV6-5|.|TRBJ2-1
CASRGGRYNEQFF
TGTGCCAGCAGAGGGGGCCGTTACAATGAGCAGTTCTTC
>.|TRBV6-1|many|TRBJ2-7
CASSENHGYEQYF
TGTGCCAGCAGTGAAAATCATGGCTACGAGCAGTACTTC
>.|TRBV6-1|.|TRBJ2-7
CASRGLGTYEQYF
TGTGCCAGCAGGGGACTGGGGACCTACGAGCAGTACTTC
>TRBD1|TRBV11-2|.|TRBJ2-1
CASSLAAGGEFF
TGTGCCAGCAGCTTAGCGGCAGGGGGAGAGTTCTTC
>.|TRBV4-2|.|TRBJ2-7
CASSQDLGKGSYEQYF
TGTGCCAGCAGCCAAGATCTGGGGAAGGGCTCCTACGAGCAGTACTTC
>.|TRBV11-2|few|TRBJ1-3
CASSISGVSGNTIYF
TGTGCCAGCAGCATTTCCGGGGTCTCTGGAAACACCATATATTTT
>TRBD2|TRBV4-1|.|TRBJ2-5
CASSQDGTTVYF
TGCGCCAGCAGCCAAGACGGGACTACTGTGTACTTC
>.|TRBV2|.|TRBJ2-2
CASSVHWGAVGELFF
TGTGCCAGCAGTGTTCATTGGGGGGCGGTCGGGGAGCTGTTTTTT
>.|TRBV11-2|once|TRBJ1-5
CASSSGRLSNQPQHF
TGTGCCAGCAGCTCTGGACGATTGAGCAATCAGCCCCAGCATTTT
>TRBD1|TRBV6-4|many|TRBJ2-2
CASSETGDTGELFF
TGTGCCAGCAGTGAAACAGGGGACACCGGGGAGCTGTTTTTT
>TRBD2|TRBV5-1|.|TRBJ2-5
CASRPGGPRQETQYF
TGCGCCAGCAGACCGGGGGGTCCGCGTCAAGAGACCCAGTACTTC
>TRBD2|TRBV5-1|.|TRBJ2-7
CASSPRLAVPGEQYF
TGCGCCAGCAGTCCCAGACTAGCGGTCCCCGGAGAGCAGTACTTC
>.|TRBV10-3|.|TRBJ1-1
CAISRAGGVNTEAFF
TGTGCCATCAGTAGAGCGGGGGGCGTGAACACTGAAGCTTTCTTT
>.|TRBV5-1|.|TRBJ2-1
CASSLSSGSYNEQFF
TGCGCCAGCAGCTTGTCTTCAGGTTCTTACAATGAGCAGTTCTTC
>.|TRBV11-2|.|TRBJ2-7
CASSLVHGTPVEQYF
TGTGCCAGCAGCTTAGTACATGGGACGCCTGTCGAGCAGTACTTC
>TRBD2|TRBV11-2|.|TRBJ2-5
CASSSYSGLAGETQYF
TGTGCCAGCAGCTCTTACTCGGGACTAGCAGGAGAGACCCAGTACTTC
>.|TRBV2|few|TRBJ1-5
CASSEGPPAHQPQHF
TGTGCCAGCAGTGAAGGGCCGCCTGCCCATCAGCCCCAGCATTTT
>.|TRBV11-2|.|TRBJ1-2
CASSLDRRGDYGYTF
TGTGCCAGCAGCTTAGATCGCCGGGGAGACTATGGCTACACCTTC
>TRBD1|TRBV19|.|TRBJ2-3
CASSMGQGATDTQYF
TGTGCCAGTAGTATGGGACAGGGGGCGACAGATACGCAGTATTTT
>TRBD2|TRBV7-9|few|TRBJ2-7
CASSQVIGTSGYEQYF
TGTGCCAGCAGCCAAGTAATAGGGACTAGCGGCTACGAGCAGTACTTC
>TRBD1|TRBV12-5|.|TRBJ1-3
CASGLAEHTPGQGVSGNTIYF
TGTGCTAGTGGTTTGGCCGAACATACGCCGGGACAGGGAGTATCTGGAAACACCATATATTTT